This T cell receptor (beta chain) was recovered during a study of blood T cell repertoires in COVID-19. Data came from immunoSEQ multiplex PCR; TCRdb stores just in-frame clones and leaves some out. Of more than 300,000 clones listed, more than 80% are singletons. The CDR3 covers 14 residues. The V segment lost 10 bases and the J segment 4 bases; nucleotides outside the gene matches: 7. Germline CDR1 and CDR2: ENHRY and SYGVKD. This clone was found a few times. This chain connects TRBV10-3 to TRBJ2-6, with 7 bases aligning to TRBD1. The sequence was collected from a man aged 18 to 30 who had recovered from COVID-19. Sequences were obtained from peripheral blood. Written as DNA, the CDR3 is TGTGCCACGGGACAGTCTGACGGGGCCAACGTCCTGACTTTC. This sequence encodes CATGQSDGANVLTF.